The TCR beta chain described here comes from a study of shared clonotypes between healthy human individuals (dated by TCRdb to 2020 to 2021). Some background on the complete study: The cohort comprised a couple of women and a few men aged 18 to 49 years. Each donor's leukapheresis produced roughly between roughly 0.85 and 9.5 billion PBMCs. Different laboratories and diverse techniques were used to prepare libraries and sequence TCR repertoires, to increase sequencing depth and limit assay-specific biases. For each donor, CD4 naive and CD4 memory were each run on three plates, CD8 naive on two plates, and CD8 memory on one plate. To estimate repertoire size and how much clonotypes are shared between individuals, the study performed deep sequencing of blood TCR repertoires from five healthy adults.

Note on this clone: Which antigen it targets is not known. It has no much larger one-base neighbor in the sample; base qualities were not kept.

CD8 naive samples were obtained by positive selection for CCR7 among CD45RO-negative cells, yielding a CD45RA+CCR7+ population from which TemRA cells were excluded. The donors were healthy, HIV-negative adults who had no recently reported acute infections or vaccinations. All donors were Caucasian adults living in Nashville, Tennessee, USA. After blood collection by leukapheresis, PBMCs were isolated using Ficoll-Histopaque density gradient centrifugation and then cryopreserved in the vapor phase of liquid nitrogen. Analytical flow cytometry was used to check the purity and quantity of every magnetically sorted T cell population. From each sorted fraction, genomic DNA was isolated and quantified by UV absorbance on a Nanodrop 2000c. Using the deep immunoSEQ assay, TCR CDR3 regions were amplified from genomic DNA by multiplex PCR. Genomic DNA extracted from each cell subset was distributed evenly over all wells of several immunoSEQ 96-well plates, and each plate served as one replicate. Each replicate PCR for sorted subsets received about 220 ng genomic DNA, equal to about 30,000 T cell genomes. The purified libraries were quantified using a Qubit 3.0 fluorometer, sized with a Bioanalyzer 2100, and then quantified again using the KAPA Library Quantification kit. Every immunoSEQ 96-well plate was sequenced on a dedicated single-read 150-cycle Illumina NextSeq 550 flow cell. Per the original workflow: Because only junctional sequences without quality scores were contained in the immunoSEQ output, filtering matching that applied to full-length reads could not be performed. Sequences were annotated with PyIR, a Python wrapper for IgBLAST v1.9, using IMGT germline references to assign V/J genes and CDR3. Reads were filtered out if the reads had weak V/J assignments (E-value above 1e-6), no CDR3, stop codons, out-of-frame junctions, or ambiguous translated residues. A V3J clonotype was defined by an identical inferred V gene, J gene, and CDR3 amino acid sequence. To compute the percentage overlap between repertoires, the number of shared unique clonotypes was divided by the size of the smaller repertoire. Three approaches were used to assess repertoire richness: RTK rarefaction, the Chao1 estimator, and Recon v2.1 estimates of unobserved clonotypes. Generation probabilities were computed with OLGA for all TCRbeta clonotypes obtained by the gDNA method from four donors. TCRdb carries this immuneACCESS record with in-frame sequences only. Its versions omit some clonotypes, under half of them owing to an unresolved V gene in the studies checked, with the rest unexplained. That table furnishes V, J and clone size, whereas the DNA furnished D and trimming. The sample yields millions of clones; around 93% were counted once. In total, the top ten clones hold 1.5% to 2% of the sample.

What the research found in general, with its limitations: Estimated clonotype richness was generally larger for naive than for memory subsets. Only blood was sampled, and tissue TCR repertoires likely differ from those in blood. The genetic and exposure-history diversity represented was limited by the small number of donors. Across a few donors, about 5% of naive CD4, roughly 3.3% of naive CD8, approximately 2.5% of memory CD4, and 0.3% to 0.45% of memory CD8 clonotypes were shared. Based on pairwise subsampling, the degree of clonotype sharing among donors was expected to be affected by sequencing depth. Compared with non-shared clonotypes, the clonotypes found in all four sorted-subset donors had higher generation probabilities. Incomplete sequencing was indicated by rarefaction of sorted-subset datasets, despite the large sequencing depth.

From the cysteine through the phenylalanine, the CDR3 covers 13 amino acids. The CDR3 DNA has 39 bases and is translated from base 1. The germline V gene (reference sequence) sets CDR1 to MNHEY and CDR2 to SMNVEV. V is pared back by 0 bases and J by 5 bases, with 8 bases lying between the germline termini. Input material: naive CD8+ T cells from PBMCs. Per the publication, the cell subset or site label means: CD45RA+CCR7+. Rearrangement joined TRBV27 to TRBJ2-7; the D gene lacks a confident call. The sequence was collected from a man between 18 and 29 years old in good health. Some clones in this sample may be carry-over from other donors' samples. The sequence in DNA is TGTGCCAGCAGTTTATCGAAGTTGAACGAGCAGTACTTC. Its coded protein is CASSLSKLNEQYF.